This TCR beta chain was captured by sequencing in a study of long-term antiretroviral therapy in people with HIV. General study results and limits: The study found narrower CDR3 length ranges in HIV repertoires than in controls. Increased diversity was seen after ART, yet it remained lower than in transplant donor controls.

At the survey level, the v3.0 immunoSEQ assay was run. Method: immunoSEQ multiplex PCR; TCRdb's copy keeps in-frame clones and lacks some. The table includes about 22,000 clones, 65% to 90% detected once. As for this clone: The antigen remains unidentified.

CDR3 length: 12 residues. Trimming left V 4 bases short and J 8 bases short, with 9 bases between. Germline values: CDR1 MDHEN, CDR2 SYDVKM. This receptor was identified in a man younger than 35 with HIV. The chain employs TRBV28 and TRBJ1-3; D unclear. Sequencing used unsorted PBMCs, obtained 0.1 years before starting antiretroviral therapy. For the CDR3, the DNA is TGTGCCAGCAGTTGGTCAGAGTACACCATATATTTT. Translating it yields CASSWSEYTIYF.